The present T cell receptor beta chain was sequenced within a study of blood T cell repertoires in COVID-19. Study as a whole: The study drew acute and convalescent COVID-19 samples from the United States, Italy and Spain.

Germline loops: CDR1 KGHSH, CDR2 LQKENI. V was clipped by 3 bases and J by 4 bases, with 15 bases between them. This CDR3 has 15 residues. In the original workflow: Estimates of nucleated cell counts were drawn from the amplification of reference gene primers. Clones were sequenced by immunoSEQ multiplex PCR, and TCRdb holds only the in-frame ones, with some missing. The V and J calls and the clone size are those of that table, but D and trimming were determined from the DNA. The sample consists of around 300,000 clones, roughly 85% of them appearing once. Sequenced: peripheral blood. This TCR was sampled from a woman in her sixties or seventies with acute or convalescent COVID-19. The gene calls are TRBV18 and TRBJ1-1; no definite D call. This chain's CDR3 is CASSPLTGRFTEAFF. CDR3 coding DNA: TGTGCCAGCTCACCGCTCACTGGGAGGTTCACTGAAGCTTTCTTT.